Below, 18 T cell receptor beta chains from the same sample are listed, as sequenced in a study of shared clonotypes between healthy human individuals. The protocol was immunoSEQ multiplex PCR, while the TCRdb copy is restricted to in-frame clones and leaves out a portion. The table shows some 2,000,000 clones, with 90% to 97% occurring only once. Sequenced material: naive CD4+ T cells sorted from blood. The subset denotes: CD45RA+ positively selected. Receptors originate from a man in his late teens or twenties in good health.

This clone was observed a single time. The chain combines TRBV5-1 with TRBJ1-4, with D tentatively TRBD1 (6 bases). This CDR3 contains 16 residues. Germline CDR1 SGHRS, CDR2 YFSETQ. Trimming took 2 bases from V and 0 from J, leaving 11 bases between them. This CDR3 reads CASSFWGRATNEKLFF. CDR3 nucleotides: TGCGCCAGCAGCTTTTGGGGGCGTGCAACTAATGAAAAACTGTTTTTT. Full variable domain (remainder filled in from reference TRBV5-1 and TRBJ1-4): KAGVTQTPRYLIKTRGQQVTLSCSPISGHRSVSWYQQTPGQGLQFLFEYFSETQRNKGNFPGRFSGRQFSNSRSEMNVSTLELGDSALYLCASSFWGRATNEKLFFGSGTQLSVL.

V is TRBV4-1 and J is TRBJ1-3, with D uncertain. V lost 2 bases and J lost 0, with 8 bases in between. The CDR3 runs to 15 residues. Germline V gene lookup returns CDR1 MGHRA and CDR2 YSYEKL. The CDR3 protein is CASSQLHLSGNTIYF. The CDR3, as DNA: TGCGCCAGCAGCCAATTACACCTCTCTGGAAACACCATATATTTT.

The chain recombines TRBV2 with TRBJ2-3; 12 nucleotides agree with TRBD2. The length of the CDR3 is 15 residues. V was clipped by 5 bases and J by 4 bases; unmatched bases: 4. CDR1 is SNHLY and CDR2 is FYNNEI in the germline V gene. CDR3 amino acids: CASSNLAGGADTQYF. The CDR3 nucleotides read TGTGCCAGCAGTAATCTAGCGGGAGGGGCAGATACGCAGTATTTT.

This chain joins TRBV5-1 and TRBJ1-1, with D possibly matching TRBD1 (5 bases). CDR1 is SGHRS, CDR2 YFSETQ, per germline. The CDR3 runs to 17 residues. Trimming shortened V by 0 bases and J by 0 bases, and 15 bases separated the two germline ends. CDR3 DNA: TGCGCCAGCAGCTTGGGACGGACACAATCGATGAACACTGAAGCTTTCTTT. Translating it yields CASSLGRTQSMNTEAFF.

J is TRBJ1-5 and V is TRBV10-3, with unresolved D. Trimming took 3 bases from V and 1 from J, leaving 10 bases between them. The CDR3 is 15 residues long. Germline-derived CDR1 and CDR2 are ENHRY and SYGVKD. CDR3 bases: TGTGCCATCAGTGACCCGGGCCTCAGCAATCAGCCCCAGCATTTT. Its protein is CAISDPGLSNQPQHF.

The chain is built from TRBV6-5 and TRBJ1-5, with 7 positions matching TRBD1. With V trimmed by 6 bases and J by 4 bases, 9 bases remained unmatched. This CDR3 is built from 15 residues. The germline CDR1 and CDR2 sequences are MNHEY and SVGAGI. DNA for the CDR3: TGTGCCAGCAGCAGGGGGAGGGTGGGAAATCAGCCCCAGCATTTT. Translated, it gives CASSRGRVGNQPQHF.

CDR3: CASSYNGLAGVNNEQFF. The CDR3 DNA reads as TGTGCCAGCAGCTACAACGGACTAGCGGGAGTCAACAATGAGCAGTTCTTC. This chain joins TRBV11-2 and TRBJ2-1; 13 bases line up with TRBD2. The CDR3 length is 17 residues. The J segment lost 5 bases and the V segment lost 4 bases, leaving 8 bases of the junction unmatched. The germline CDR1 and CDR2 sequences are SGHAT and FQNNGV.

About this clone: This sample also contains other DNA sequences that code for the same CDR3. The gene calls are TRBV19 and TRBJ1-2, with D possibly TRBD1 on 5 matching bases. Per the germline V gene, CDR1 is LNHDA and CDR2 is SQIVND (reference sequence). Trimming removed 8 bases from V and 8 bases from J, with 12 bases in between. The CDR3 is 11 residues long. The CDR3 DNA sequence: TGTGCCAGTCAGGGAGCGGGAGGCTACACCTTC. This sequence encodes CASQGAGGYTF.

The J gene is TRBJ2-6, the V gene TRBV5-1; D remains ambiguous. Germline V gene sequence: CDR1 SGHRS, CDR2 YFSETQ. The ends were cut back, 4 bases at V and 0 bases at J, with 20 bases in the middle. This CDR3 spans 19 amino acids. The CDR3 DNA is TGCGCCAGCAGCCTGCGTGGCATGATAGACTCCTCTGGGGCCAACGTCCTGACTTTC. The encoded protein is CASSLRGMIDSSGANVLTF. Complete variable domain (other parts from reference TRBV5-1 and TRBJ2-6): KAGVTQTPRYLIKTRGQQVTLSCSPISGHRSVSWYQQTPGQGLQFLFEYFSETQRNKGNFPGRFSGRQFSNSRSEMNVSTLELGDSALYLCASSLRGMIDSSGANVLTFGAGSRLTVL.

The rearrangement uses TRBV5-1 and TRBJ2-7, with D perhaps matching TRBD2 (6 bases). V dropped 0 bases and J dropped 2 bases, with 9 bases sitting between them. Germline V lookup: CDR1 SGHRS, CDR2 YFSETQ. The CDR3 spans 14 residues. The CDR3 nucleotides read TGCGCCAGCAGCTTGGGGAGGGCGGCCTACGAGCAGTACTTC. As protein: CASSLGRAAYEQYF.

The chain employs TRBV6-5 and TRBJ1-5, with TRBD1 matching 8 bases. Germline V gives CDR1 MNHEY, CDR2 SVGAGI. The CDR3 is made up of 15 amino acids. V dropped 6 bases and J dropped 5; count of bases not matched to a gene: 9. CDR3 DNA sequence: TGTGCCAGCAGCAGATCCGGGACAGGAGATCAGCCCCAGCATTTT. Its translation is CASSRSGTGDQPQHF.

Comment on this clone: The sample contains more than one DNA sequence encoding this CDR3. The gene calls are TRBV30 and TRBJ2-1; the D gene is possibly TRBD2 (6 bases). V gave up 3 bases and J gave up 4 bases, with 7 bases separating them. This CDR3 is 12 amino acids long. The germline gives CDR1 GTSNPN, CDR2 SVGIG (reference sequence). The CDR3 region has the DNA TGTGCCTGGAGGCGGGGTTACAATGAGCAGTTCTTC. Amino acids: CAWRRGYNEQFF.

The chain employs TRBV27 and TRBJ1-6; D possibly corresponds to TRBD1 (5 bases). The CDR3 has 13 residues. Per germline, CDR1 MNHEY and CDR2 SMNVEV (reference sequence). V lost 3 bases to trimming and J lost 11 bases, with 11 bases between them. In DNA, the CDR3 is TGTGCCAGCAGTTTGGGGGGTATGCCACCCCTCCACTTT. As protein: CASSLGGMPPLHF.

J is TRBJ2-5 and V is TRBV6-5; D call uncertain. This CDR3 is built from 14 residues. The V end was cut by 6 bases, the J end by 8 bases, with 19 bases between. CDR1 and CDR2 (germline): MNHEY, SVGAGI. CDR3 sequence: CASSPPPPVDTQYF. For the CDR3, the DNA is TGTGCCAGCAGCCCACCCCCACCTGTGGACACCCAGTACTTC.

V and J are TRBV5-4 and TRBJ2-7; TRBD1 matches 8 bases. This CDR3 contains 13 residues. Germline loops: CDR1 SGHNT, CDR2 YYREEE (reference sequence). After removal of 1 base from V and 4 bases from J, the junction contained 1 base not matched to a gene. The CDR3 DNA reads as TGTGCCAGCAGCTTGAACAGGGGGTACGAGCAGTACTTC. It yields the protein CASSLNRGYEQYF. The variable domain in full, with the rest retrieved from reference TRBV5-4 and TRBJ2-7, is ETGVTQSPTHLIKTRGQQVTLRCSSQSGHNTVSWYQQALGQGPQFIFQYYREEENGRGNFPPRFSGLQFPNYSSELNVNALELDDSALYLCASSLNRGYEQYFGPGTRLTVT.

Regarding this clone: Additional DNA sequences in this sample encode the identical CDR3. The rearrangement joins TRBV29-1 to TRBJ2-5, with D perhaps matching TRBD2 (5 bases). The CDR3 loop spans 14 amino acids. V was pared by 6 bases and J by 2 bases, with 16 bases between. In germline, CDR1 is SQVTM, CDR2 ANQGSEA. The CDR3 DNA follows: TGCAGCGTGCCGACCGGAGGCACACAAGAGACCCAGTACTTC. Its translation is CSVPTGGTQETQYF.

The chain couples TRBV19 to TRBJ1-1; D call uncertain. V gave up 7 bases and J gave up 5 bases, with 11 bases separating them. Germline values: CDR1 LNHDA, CDR2 SQIVND (reference sequence). The CDR3 has 12 residues. Here the CDR3 DNA reads TGTGCCAGTACCTTAGGGTGGACTGAAGCTTTCTTT. Translation: CASTLGWTEAFF.

The rearrangement links TRBV11-2 to TRBJ1-4, with TRBD1 matching over 8 bases. The CDR3 sequence is 15 residues long. Germline V gene lookup returns CDR1 SGHAT and CDR2 FQNNGV. J was trimmed by 2 bases and V by 5 bases; bases with no gene match: 4. The CDR3 here is CASSPRTGTNEKLFF. CDR3 sequence (DNA): TGTGCCAGCAGCCCGCGGACAGGGACTAATGAAAAACTGTTTTTT.